This TCR beta chain originates from a study of CD8 T cells in Susac syndrome. The CDR3 has 14 residues. The V end lost 0 bases, the J end lost 8 bases, and 11 bases lay between the germline ends. Germline V CDR1 and CDR2: LNHNV, YYDKDF (reference sequence). Random hexamers were used to reverse transcribe 0.5 to 1 ug of RNA. TCRdb fed the immunoSEQ multiplex PCR reads into MiXCR, producing one record per CDR3 protein. The sample lists about 210,000 distinct CDR3 sequences; 95% were seen once. The sequence was collected from a human donor with multiple sclerosis. V gene TRBV15 combines with J gene TRBJ2-1; no clear D gene. The sample taken for sequencing was CD4+ T cells from PBMCs. The CDR3 loop reads CATSRDYQQDEQFF. CDR3 DNA: TGTGCCACCAGCAGAGATTACCAGCAGGATGAGCAGTTCTTC.